Each of the 29 T cell receptor beta chains below was sequenced from the same sample in a study of T cells in Graves' hyperthyroidism and ophthalmopathy. There were TCR beta CDR3 regions amplified from RNA transcripts. The HTBI set primed first-round TCR CDR3 RT-PCR. TCRdb reanalysed the multiplex PCR reads using MiXCR and keeps one entry per CDR3 protein. This sample has fewer than 300,000 distinct CDR3 sequences, with under 30% found just once. Sequenced input: blood. Receptor source: a man aged 35 to 55 with Graves' hyperthyroidism that later progressed to Graves' ophthalmopathy.

This clonotype has just a few counts. The V and J genes are TRBV6-1 and TRBJ2-2, with TRBD1 identical over 7 bases. This CDR3 comprises 13 residues. The V gene end was trimmed by 6 bases and the J gene end by 3 bases; junction bases not matched to a gene: 1. Germline CDR1 is MNHNS and CDR2 is SASEGT. The DNA of the CDR3 is TGTGCCAGCAGAGGACAGGACACCGGGGAGCTGTTTTTT. This encodes CASRGQDTGELFF.

This clonotype has a count of ten or more. The chain has TRBV6-7 and TRBJ2-7; D is perhaps TRBD1 (6 bases). TRBV6-7 is flagged as an ORF with uncertain function. Trimming left V 2 bases short and J 5 bases short, with 19 bases between. The CDR3 totals 16 residues. The CDR3 DNA sequence: TGTGCCAGCAGTTACGAACCGAGGGGGAATCACGACGAGCAGTACTTC. It translates to CASSYEPRGNHDEQYF.

This clonotype was detected ten times or more. V is TRBV6-1 and J is TRBJ1-1; 7 bases are a match to TRBD1. With 6 bases clipped from V and 5 bases from J, the junction kept 9 bases outside the gene matches. The length of the CDR3 is 14 residues. The germline gives CDR1 MNHNS, CDR2 SASEGT. The CDR3 region has the DNA TGTGCCAGCAGACTAGTAACAGGGGAGACTGAAGCTTTCTTT. Translated: CASRLVTGETEAFF.

This chain joins TRBV7-8 and TRBJ1-3; D is ambiguous. V was clipped by 2 bases and J by 0 bases, with 8 bases between them. The germline CDR1 and CDR2 sequences are SGHVS and FQNEAQ. This CDR3 contains 15 residues. The CDR3: CASSLLRSSGNTIYF. The CDR3 nucleotides are TGTGCCAGCAGCTTACTACGGAGCTCTGGAAACACCATATATTTT.

This rearrangement joins TRBV12-3 or TRBV12-4 to TRBJ2-7; a possible D gene is TRBD1 (6 bases). The V and J ends lost 3 bases and 6 bases respectively, with 12 bases between them. This CDR3 comprises 13 residues. CDR3 amino acids: CASSFNGRGEQYF. CDR3 nucleotide sequence: TGTGCCAGCAGTTTCAATGGCAGGGGCGAGCAGTACTTC.

This clonotype has at least ten counts. The V and J genes are TRBV6-5 and TRBJ2-4; TRBD1 might be the D (6 bases). CDR3 size: 15 residues. Trimming removed 4 bases from V and 1 base from J, with 11 bases in between. Germline-derived CDR1 and CDR2 are MNHEY and SVGAGI. CDR3 in amino acids: CASSSFRGAKNIQYF. The CDR3 bases are TGTGCCAGCAGTTCCTTCAGGGGTGCCAAAAACATTCAGTACTTC.

This clonotype came up many times. The chain is built from TRBV20-1 and TRBJ1-1, with TRBD1 as a possible D gene (5 bases). CDR3 size: 13 residues. CDR1 and CDR2 (germline): DFQATT, SNEGSKA (reference sequence). Deletions cut 0 bases from V and 5 bases from J, with 10 bases between. Written as DNA, the CDR3 is TGCAGTGCTAGAGACCCCGAGGGGACTGAAGCTTTCTTT. Translated, it gives CSARDPEGTEAFF.

This chain joins TRBV15 and TRBJ2-7; tentatively, D is TRBD2 (5 bases). The CDR3 spans 15 residues. Germline CDR1 reads LNHNV; CDR2 reads YYDKDF (reference sequence). Trimming took 3 bases from V and 1 from J, leaving 13 bases between them. CDR3 loop: CATSSKEGFSYEQYF. For the CDR3, the DNA is TGTGCCACCAGCAGCAAAGAGGGTTTTTCCTACGAGCAGTACTTC. Full variable domain (remainder filled in from reference TRBV15 and TRBJ2-7): DAMVIQNPRYQVTQFGKPVTLSCSQTLNHNVMYWYQQKSSQAPKLLFHYYDKDFNNEADTPDNFQSRRPNTSFCFLDIRSPGLGDTAMYLCATSSKEGFSYEQYFGPGTRLTVT.

The CDR3, as DNA: TGTGCCAGCTCTACGACTAGCGGGAGAGCAGAGACCCAGTACTTC. Protein sequence: CASSTTSGRAETQYF. The gene calls are TRBV18 and TRBJ2-5, with 12 bases identical to TRBD2. CDR3 size: 15 residues. Germline CDR1 KGHSH, CDR2 LQKENI. Unmatched junction bases numbered 6, after V lost 6 bases and J lost 4 bases.

This clonotype appeared many times. The junction does not match germline at one end; this may be a read error. The DNA for the CDR3 is TGTGCCAGCAGTCGAAACCACAATCAGCCCCGGCATTTT. It translates to CASSRNHNQPRHF. The V and J genes are TRBV12-3 or TRBV12-4 and TRBJ1-5; D gene ambiguous. This CDR3 spans 13 amino acids.

This clonotype was counted at least ten times. The J gene is TRBJ1-5, the V gene TRBV19; possibly TRBD1 for D (5 bases). The germline gives CDR1 LNHDA, CDR2 SQIVND (reference sequence). V was pared by 4 bases and J by 2 bases, with 12 bases between. The CDR3 has 15 amino acids. CDR3 sequence (DNA): TGTGCCAGTAGTAGGGACCGGGGCCGCAATCAGCCCCAGCATTTT. Encoded protein: CASSRDRGRNQPQHF.

This clonotype appeared many times. This chain uses TRBV5-1 with TRBJ2-7; tentatively, D is TRBD2 (5 bases). CDR1 is SGHRS and CDR2 is YFSETQ in the germline V gene. Between the trimmed V and J ends, which lost 4 bases and 3 bases, there was a span of 11 bases. The CDR3 is 13 amino acids. CDR3 in amino acids: CASSRGSLYEQYF. CDR3 coding DNA: TGCGCCAGCAGCCGGGGATCCCTCTACGAGCAGTACTTC.

There are many counts of this clonotype. The genes are TRBV12-3 or TRBV12-4 and TRBJ2-7; maybe TRBD1 (6 bases). The V and J ends lost 3 bases and 1 base respectively, with 22 bases between them. The CDR3 sequence is 18 residues long. For the CDR3, the DNA is TGTGCCAGCAGTTTTGGCAGGGGTGTATTACGGTTTTCCTACGAGCAGTACTTC. It translates to CASSFGRGVLRFSYEQYF.

V is TRBV5-6 and J is TRBJ2-5; 7 nucleotides agree with TRBD1. The germline CDR1 and CDR2 sequences are SGHDT and YYEEEE. The junction had 2 bases not matched to a gene; V was cut back by 5 bases and J by 1 base. CDR3 length: 13 amino acids. The CDR3 bases are TGTGCCAGCAGAGAGGGGGCCCAAGAGACCCAGTACTTC. Translation: CASREGAQETQYF.

There are many counts of this clonotype. The chain combines TRBV28 with TRBJ1-5; TRBD1 is a possible D gene (6 bases). This CDR3 region has 15 residues. Germline loops: CDR1 MDHEN, CDR2 SYDVKM. Trimming pared 6 bases from V and 4 bases from J, leaving 16 bases between. The CDR3, as DNA: TGTGCCAGCAGAGACAGGCTTCATTTGAATCAGCCCCAGCATTTT. It specifies CASRDRLHLNQPQHF.

This clonotype was seen at least ten times. The genes are TRBV29-1 and TRBJ2-5; D is undetermined. Germline assignment: CDR1 SQVTM and CDR2 ANQGSEA. The CDR3 is made up of 13 amino acids. The V gene lost 3 bases and the J gene lost 2 bases, with 10 bases spanning the gap. The CDR3 region has the DNA TGCAGCGTTGATTCGGCCGTACAAGAGACCCAGTACTTC. It encodes CSVDSAVQETQYF.

This clonotype has a count of ten or more. The genes are TRBV12-3 or TRBV12-4 and TRBJ1-2, with D perhaps matching TRBD1 (6 bases). The CDR3 has 15 residues. V dropped 2 bases and J dropped 2 bases, with 12 bases sitting between them. CDR3 amino acids: CASSLRGGANYGYTF. The DNA for the CDR3 is TGTGCCAGCAGTTTAAGGGGGGGAGCCAACTATGGCTACACCTTC.

This clonotype was picked up many times. This chain uses TRBV28 with TRBJ2-7; D not certain. CDR1 is MDHEN and CDR2 is SYDVKM in the germline V gene. This CDR3 has 13 residues. V was cut by 3 bases and J by 2 bases, with 8 bases left in between. This chain's CDR3 is CASSFSRTYEQYF. CDR3 coding DNA: TGTGCCAGCAGTTTTAGCAGAACCTACGAGCAGTACTTC.

This clonotype was observed at least ten times. The chain joins TRBV24-1 to TRBJ2-1; 11 bases map to TRBD2. The trim removed 4 bases at V and 7 bases at J, leaving 11 bases unmatched. The CDR3 runs 17 residues. Germline lookup yields CDR1 KGHDR and CDR2 SFDVKD. The CDR3: CATSERTSGPLWNEQFF. CDR3 nucleotide sequence: TGTGCCACCAGTGAGAGGACTAGCGGGCCCTTGTGGAATGAGCAGTTCTTC.

At least ten counts were recorded for this clonotype. The V gene is TRBV20-1, the J gene TRBJ1-6; no clear D. CDR1 is DFQATT and CDR2 is SNEGSKA in the germline V gene (reference sequence). Between the trimmed V and J ends, which lost 6 bases and 6 bases, there was a span of 15 bases. This CDR3 contains 14 residues. The CDR3 is CSASGDGLNSPLHF. The CDR3 DNA reads TGCAGTGCAAGCGGAGACGGCCTTAATTCACCCCTCCACTTT.

At least ten counts were recorded for this clonotype. The chain couples TRBV3-1 to TRBJ2-2; D unclear. The V end was cut by 4 bases, the J end by 4 bases, with 19 bases between. Germline V gives CDR1 LGHDT, CDR2 YNNKEL (reference sequence). The CDR3 runs to 17 residues. CDR3 sequence: CASSPQATRVVTGELFF. As DNA, the CDR3 is TGTGCCAGCAGCCCCCAAGCTACCCGGGTCGTCACCGGGGAGCTGTTTTTT.

The rearrangement joins TRBV28 to TRBJ1-1; 9 bases are a match to TRBD1. J gave up 6 bases and V 5 bases, and 10 bases lay outside the gene matches. This CDR3 is 15 amino acids long. Looked up from germline, CDR1 is MDHEN and CDR2 is SYDVKM. CDR3 nucleotides: TGTGCCAGCAGTCCTTGGACAGGGGTGGAAGCTGAAGCTTTCTTT. The encoded protein is CASSPWTGVEAEAFF.

This clonotype was counted many times. The chain is built from TRBV28 and TRBJ2-4; 7 positions match TRBD1. V lost 6 bases, J lost 0 bases, and 11 bases stayed unmatched. The CDR3 is made up of 17 amino acids. Germline values: CDR1 MDHEN, CDR2 SYDVKM. The CDR3 is CASRSYGTVLAKNIQYF. CDR3 coding DNA: TGTGCCAGCAGATCGTACGGGACAGTTTTAGCCAAAAACATTCAGTACTTC.

This clonotype has a count of ten or more. The chain links TRBV20-1 to TRBJ2-5, with 11 positions matching TRBD2. Trimming removed 6 bases from V and 4 bases from J; junction bases left unmatched: 13. CDR1 and CDR2 (germline): DFQATT, SNEGSKA (reference sequence). The CDR3 covers 16 residues. The DNA of the CDR3 is TGCAGTGCCAATATAATAGCGGGAGGGCTTGGAGAGACCCAGTACTTC. This encodes CSANIIAGGLGETQYF.

This sequence joins TRBV7-6 and TRBJ2-6; D is uncertain. Germline V gives CDR1 SGHVS, CDR2 FNYEAQ. Trimming pared 4 bases from V and 0 bases from J, leaving 7 bases between. The CDR3 has 15 amino acids. In nucleotides, the CDR3 is TGTGCCAGCAGCTCCCGGTCCTCTGGGGCCAACGTCCTGACTTTC. Its protein product is CASSSRSSGANVLTF.

V and J are TRBV20-1 and TRBJ2-7; the D is unclear. Trimming removed 6 bases at V and 4 bases at J, with 16 bases between. Germline assignment: CDR1 DFQATT and CDR2 SNEGSKA (reference sequence). This CDR3 comprises 13 residues. CDR3 sequence: CSANGQSFYEQYF. The CDR3 DNA follows: TGCAGTGCGAATGGGCAGAGCTTTTACGAGCAGTACTTC.

This clonotype was counted ten times or more. The junction differs from germline at one of its ends, possibly a read error. This sequence joins TRBV7-7 and TRBJ2-7; TRBD2 might be the D (6 bases). CDR1 and CDR2 (germline): SSHAT, FNYEAQ (reference sequence). The CDR3 runs 15 residues. CDR3 residues: CASSSDSRAGYEQYF. Written as DNA, the CDR3 is TGTGCTAGCAGCTCTGATTCGAGAGCGGGCTACGAGCAGTACTTC.

CDR3 DNA sequence: TGTGCCAGCAGCCGCGGGACAGAACCTACCGGGGAGCTGTTTTTT. Translating it yields CASSRGTEPTGELFF. The chain couples TRBV11-2 to TRBJ2-2; possible D gene TRBD1, 7 bases. Trimming cost V 5 bases and J 5 bases, with 15 bases left between them. The CDR3 contains 15 residues. Germline V gives CDR1 SGHAT, CDR2 FQNNGV.

This clonotype was recorded many times. The chain is built from TRBV14 and TRBJ1-1; D is ambiguous. CDR1 SGHDN and CDR2 FVKESK come from the germline V gene. The length of the CDR3 is 15 residues. V was cut by 1 base and J by 2 bases, with 11 bases left in between. CDR3 bases: TGTGCCAGCAGCCAAGTCAGGATGTCTAACACTGAAGCTTTCTTT. Its translation: CASSQVRMSNTEAFF.